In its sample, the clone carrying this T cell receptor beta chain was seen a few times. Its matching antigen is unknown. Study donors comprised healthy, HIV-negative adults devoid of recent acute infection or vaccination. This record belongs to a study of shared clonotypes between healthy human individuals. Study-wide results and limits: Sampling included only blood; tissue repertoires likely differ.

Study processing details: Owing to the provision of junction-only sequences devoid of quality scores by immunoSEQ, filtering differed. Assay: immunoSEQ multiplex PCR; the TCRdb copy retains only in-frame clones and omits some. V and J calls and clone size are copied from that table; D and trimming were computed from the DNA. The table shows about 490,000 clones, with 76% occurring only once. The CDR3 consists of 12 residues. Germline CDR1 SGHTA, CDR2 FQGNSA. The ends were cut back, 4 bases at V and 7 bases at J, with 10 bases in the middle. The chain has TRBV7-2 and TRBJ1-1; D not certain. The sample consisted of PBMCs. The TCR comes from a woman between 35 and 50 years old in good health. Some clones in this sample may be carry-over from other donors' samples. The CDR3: CASSSQRYEAFF. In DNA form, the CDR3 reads TGTGCCAGCAGCTCACAGCGTTATGAAGCTTTCTTT.